The clone carrying this T cell receptor (beta chain) was counted a few times. This sample was taken from a study of blood T cells in healthy people across ages. Study information: Per two T cells, template switching captured roughly one barcoded beta molecule.

With a J-beta primer mix and a sample-barcoded 5' primer, a second PCR ran 7 to 11 cycles. The yield of each sample was at least 3 million CDR3-containing paired-end reads. MiXCR was run by TCRdb on the 5' RACE reads, yielding one entry per CDR3 protein. The repertoire holds more than 600,000 distinct CDR3 sequences, with 20% to 25% as singletons. The sample also formed part of further work on T cells of mothers and their children. As that report states: For each mother, over 8.5 million TCR beta CDR3 reads were obtained, and for each child, roughly 2.8 million.

The specimen sequenced was blood. The source of this sequence is a boy younger than 18 in good health.

The DNA of the CDR3 is TGTGCCAGCAGCTTAACAAAAATGGTCGATGAGCAGTTCTTC. Protein sequence: CASSLTKMVDEQFF. This rearrangement joins TRBV7-9 to TRBJ2-5; no clear D. The J call may be in error: the DNA end matches TRBJ2-1 better. CDR1 and CDR2 (germline): SEHNR, FQNEAQ (reference sequence). The CDR3 loop spans 14 amino acids.